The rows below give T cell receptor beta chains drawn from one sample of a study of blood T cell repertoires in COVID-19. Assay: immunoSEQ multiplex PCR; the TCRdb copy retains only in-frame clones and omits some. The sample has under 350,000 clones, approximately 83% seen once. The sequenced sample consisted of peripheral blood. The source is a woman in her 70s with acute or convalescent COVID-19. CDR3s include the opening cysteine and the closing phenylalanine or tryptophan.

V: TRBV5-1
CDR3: CASSLGEAWAQYF

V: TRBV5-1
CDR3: CASWTGGFNEQFF

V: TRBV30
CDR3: CAWSPQAAPLHF

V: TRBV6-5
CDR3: CASSSGGTGMNTEAFF

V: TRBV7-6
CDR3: CASSLGWGGEEKLFF

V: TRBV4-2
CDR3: CASSRGQGANYGYTF

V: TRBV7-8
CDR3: CASSLGAGSPFGYTF

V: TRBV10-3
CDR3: CAIRGGANTGELFF

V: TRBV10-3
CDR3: CAISEIRQPTDTQYF

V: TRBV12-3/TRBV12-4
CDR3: CASSPGTDGGYTF

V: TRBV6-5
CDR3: CASSYGRRVSYEQYF

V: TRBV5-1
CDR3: CASSSQGVEAFF

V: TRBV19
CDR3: CASIRRGANTEAFF

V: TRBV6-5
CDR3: CASFGQGPGYTF

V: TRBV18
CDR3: CASSPPTGFYGYTF

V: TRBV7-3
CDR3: CASSQDRDRVNTGELFF

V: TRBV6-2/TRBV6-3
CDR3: CASSYRTSGGSEQFF